Each of the 27 T cell receptor beta chains below was sequenced from the same sample in a study of molecular identifiers for immune sequencing clone quantification (dated by TCRdb to 2016 to 2019). The library was prepared using PCR. Sequencing used a NextSeq 500. TCRdb reran the public reads through fastp at Q25 and MiXCR, keeping productive beta chains. Under each unique CDR3 protein, matching rows form one entry showing the most common genes and DNA. The sample records more than 95,000 distinct CDR3 sequences, approximately 24% of which are singletons. The top ten hold about 0.99% of the sample. Sequencing was done on a sample of naive CD8+ T cells from blood, with Jurkat cell RNA spiked in. Taken with the paper, the label for cell subset or site translates to: FACS-sorted CD8+CD4-CCR7+CD45RA+ naive T cells. These receptors came from a human donor in good health. Some libraries in this study had Jurkat cell RNA spiked in.

Many counts were recorded for this clonotype. The chain links TRBV13 to TRBJ1-1; D gene unclear. CDR1 and CDR2 (germline): PRHDT, FYEKMQ (reference sequence). The CDR3 totals 15 residues. Trimming cost V 0 bases and J 3 bases, with 11 bases left between them. This CDR3 reads CASSLGRGKYTEAFF. DNA of the CDR3: TGTGCCAGCAGCTTAGGCCGGGGAAAGTACACTGAAGCTTTCTTT.

This clonotype occurred many times. The rearrangement joins TRBV5-6 to TRBJ2-7, with 9 bases identical to TRBD2. Germline CDR1 is SGHDT and CDR2 is YYEEEE. This CDR3 spans 16 amino acids. The junction had 8 bases not matched to a gene; V was cut back by 4 bases and J by 0 bases. Here the CDR3 DNA reads TGTGCCAGCAGCGCCCGACTAGCGGTGAGCTCCTACGAGCAGTACTTC. Its protein is CASSARLAVSSYEQYF.

V and J are TRBV4-3 and TRBJ2-1; 9 bases map to TRBD2. Germline V gene data show CDR1 as LGHNA and CDR2 as YSLEER. The CDR3 covers 13 residues. The junction had 7 bases not matched to a gene; V was cut back by 8 bases and J by 8 bases. The CDR3 loop is CASSSSGNDEQFF. The CDR3 coding sequence is TGCGCCAGCTCTTCTAGCGGGAACGATGAGCAGTTCTTC.

V is TRBV15 and J is TRBJ1-4; D is ambiguous. The CDR3 runs 15 residues. V shed 5 bases and J shed 4 bases, with 14 bases lying between them. Germline-derived CDR1 and CDR2 are LNHNV and YYDKDF (reference sequence). The CDR3 bases are TGTGCCACCAGCTCCCCAGAGACTCGTAATGAAAAACTGTTTTTT. Protein: CATSSPETRNEKLFF.

At least ten counts were recorded for this clonotype. This chain uses TRBV30 with TRBJ2-2; D is unclear. CDR1 is GTSNPN, CDR2 SVGIG, per germline (reference sequence). The CDR3 spans 12 residues. V dropped 5 bases and J dropped 4 bases, with 8 bases sitting between them. The CDR3 DNA follows: TGTGCCTGGGCTACTGGCACCGGGGAGCTGTTTTTT. Its translation is CAWATGTGELFF.

This clonotype has at least ten counts. The chain has TRBV27 and TRBJ1-1; D possibly corresponds to TRBD1 (5 bases). Germline V gene sequence: CDR1 MNHEY, CDR2 SMNVEV (reference sequence). CDR3 size: 13 residues. The ends were cut back, 2 bases at V and 4 bases at J, with 8 bases in the middle. The CDR3: CASSLRQPTEAFF. The DNA for the CDR3 is TGTGCCAGCAGTTTACGACAGCCCACTGAAGCTTTCTTT.

The sample holds many counts of this clonotype. V gene TRBV7-3 combines with J gene TRBJ2-3; D uncertain. This CDR3 spans 15 amino acids. Germline CDR1 SGHTA, CDR2 FQGTGA. V lost 1 base, J lost 2 bases, and 10 bases lay in between. In DNA, the CDR3 is TGTGCCAGCAGCTTAAGGGGAACCCACACAGATACGCAGTATTTT. Translating it yields CASSLRGTHTDTQYF.

This clonotype was counted at least ten times. One end of the junction fails to match germline, which may point to a read error. The chain recombines TRBV29-1 with TRBJ1-1; D not certain. Germline lookup yields CDR1 SQVTM and CDR2 ANQGSEA. This CDR3 has 16 residues. The CDR3 region is CSVDVLVAKTNTEAYF. In DNA form, the CDR3 reads TGCAGCGTTGATGTTTTGGTTGCAAAGACGAACACTGAAGCTTACTTT.

About this clonotype: A much larger clone lies one base from this, so it may be a read error. V and J are TRBV13 and TRBJ2-2; possible D gene TRBD2, 5 bases. Germline V gene lookup returns CDR1 PRHDT and CDR2 FYEKMQ (reference sequence). This CDR3 is 14 amino acids long. The chain's CDR3 is CASSLKWQTGELLF. CDR3 nucleotide sequence: TGTGCCAGCAGCTTAAAATGGCAGACCGGGGAGCTGCTTTTT.

In this sample, this clonotype turned up a few times. J is TRBJ1-1 and V is TRBV19; 7 bases line up with TRBD1. The CDR3 has 16 residues. With V trimmed by 1 base and J by 4 bases, 9 bases remained unmatched. Germline CDR1 and CDR2: LNHDA and SQIVND (reference sequence). The CDR3 DNA is TGTGCCAGTAGTATAGGAGGACAGGCTTTTGCCACTGAAGCTTTCTTT. Translated, it gives CASSIGGQAFATEAFF.

Notes on this clonotype: Sequence at one end of the junction differs from germline and may be a read error. The chain joins TRBV27 to TRBJ2-1; TRBD2 aligns across 15 bases. There are 15 residues in the CDR3. CDR1 and CDR2 from the germline V gene are MNHEY and SMNVEV (reference sequence). The CDR3 bases are TGTGCCAGCAGCTCCGGGACTAGCGGGAGGAATGAGCGGTCCTTC. Protein: CASSSGTSGRNERSF.

For this clonotype: A much bigger clone sits one base away, suggesting this may be a read error. Lacking the conserved final phenylalanine or tryptophan, this CDR3 likely reflects a read error. The rearrangement uses TRBV6-1 and TRBJ1-2; D is undetermined. Germline V gives CDR1 MNHNS, CDR2 SASEGT. The ends were cut back, 3 bases at V and 8 bases at J, with 19 bases in the middle. This CDR3 region has 15 residues. Here the CDR3 DNA reads TGTGCCAGCAGTGAGGTTCCGGGTCTCACGGAAGGCTACACCTCC. It specifies CASSEVPGLTEGYTS.

This clonotype has a handful of counts. This could be a read error, since a much larger clone is one nucleotide away. Here the CDR3 DNA reads TGTGCCAGCAGCTTATTGACAGGCGCCCCGCCGCCTTATGGCTACACCTTC. Amino acid sequence: CASSLLTGAPPPYGYTF. V and J are TRBV7-2 and TRBJ1-2, with a possible D match to TRBD1 (6 bases). Germline V gene sequence: CDR1 SGHTA, CDR2 FQGNSA. The CDR3 is 17 amino acids. The V end was cut by 2 bases, the J end by 5 bases, with 21 bases between.

This clonotype has a count of ten or more. The chain links TRBV28 to TRBJ2-2; 10 bases match TRBD1. With 6 bases clipped from V and 7 bases from J, the junction kept 11 bases outside the gene matches. The CDR3 length is 16 residues. CDR1 MDHEN and CDR2 SYDVKM come from the germline V gene. DNA of the CDR3: TGTGCCAGCAGGACGACAGGGGGCGATTTTGGCGGGGAGCTGTTTTTT. Amino acids: CASRTTGGDFGGELFF.

This clonotype was recorded many times. This chain uses TRBV28 with TRBJ2-7, with 7 bases matching TRBD2. Germline assignment: CDR1 MDHEN and CDR2 SYDVKM. The CDR3 loop spans 14 amino acids. Unmatched junction bases numbered 8, after V lost 5 bases and J lost 4 bases. The CDR3: CASSAQLARYEQYF. The CDR3 DNA is TGTGCCAGCAGTGCCCAACTAGCGAGATACGAGCAGTACTTC.

This sequence joins TRBV9 and TRBJ2-7, with 7 bases matching TRBD1. Germline CDR1 reads SGDLS; CDR2 reads YYNGEE. The J segment lost 4 bases and the V segment lost 4 bases, leaving 11 bases of the junction unmatched. The CDR3 contains 15 residues. The CDR3 DNA follows: TGTGCCAGCAGCCCGTCCGGGACAGTAATTTACGAGCAGTACTTC. Translating gives CASSPSGTVIYEQYF.

The chain recombines TRBV20-1 with TRBJ2-7; possibly TRBD1 for D (9 bases). V was clipped by 3 bases and J by 0 bases, with 21 bases between them. CDR3 length: 17 residues. The V gene's germline CDR1 is DFQATT and CDR2 SNEGSKA (reference sequence). In nucleotides, the CDR3 is TGCAGTGCTAGGGGACAGGGAACCGGGACTAGCTCCTACGAGCAGTACTTC. It specifies CSARGQGTGTSSYEQYF.

The gene calls are TRBV5-6 and TRBJ2-7; D is tentatively TRBD1 or TRBD2 (5 bases each). The CDR3 totals 13 residues. Germline V gives CDR1 SGHDT, CDR2 YYEEEE. V lost 3 bases and J 5 bases, leaving 12 bases between the germline ends. CDR3 DNA: TGTGCCAGCAGCTCGTGCTTGGGGGACGAGCAGTACTTC. Encoded protein: CASSSCLGDEQYF.

This clonotype was detected only a few times. V gene TRBV24-1 combines with J gene TRBJ2-2, with TRBD1 as a possible D gene (5 bases). Germline V gene data show CDR1 as KGHDR and CDR2 as SFDVKD. The germline V and J ends were trimmed by 2 bases and 0 bases, with 9 bases remaining between them. The CDR3 covers 16 residues. Here the CDR3 DNA reads TGTGCCACCAGTGATTCCGCAGGGTCGAACACCGGGGAGCTGTTTTTT. This translates into CATSDSAGSNTGELFF.

This clonotype was recorded at least ten times. The chain joins TRBV7-9 to TRBJ2-5; 7 bases line up with TRBD2. The V segment lost 4 bases and the J segment 1 base; nucleotides outside the gene matches: 3. The germline CDR1 and CDR2 sequences are SEHNR and FQNEAQ (reference sequence). The CDR3 runs 14 residues. CDR3 bases: TGTGCCAGCAGCTCAGCGGGATTCCAAGAGACCCAGTACTTC. It is translated as CASSSAGFQETQYF.

This clonotype was counted ten times or more. This chain links TRBV5-1 with TRBJ2-7; D perhaps matches TRBD1 (6 bases). The CDR3 is 13 amino acids. With 1 base removed from V and 5 bases from J, the gap between germline ends came to 10 bases. Germline V gene lookup returns CDR1 SGHRS and CDR2 YFSETQ. CDR3 DNA: TGCGCCAGCAGCTTGCAGGGGCATGACGAGCAGTACTTC. This codes for CASSLQGHDEQYF.

This clonotype was counted ten times or more. The J gene is TRBJ1-1, the V gene TRBV7-2; no definite D call. This CDR3 comprises 15 residues. Trimming left V 0 bases short and J 1 base short, with 9 bases between. The germline V gene encodes CDR1 SGHTA and CDR2 FQGNSA. The CDR3 spells CASSLAWPQNTEAFF. The DNA of the CDR3 is TGTGCCAGCAGCTTAGCTTGGCCACAGAACACTGAAGCTTTCTTT.

The CDR3 nucleotides read TGCAGTGCTAGGAGCGGAGGCCACGAGCAGTACTTC. Encoded protein: CSARSGGHEQYF. The rearrangement joins TRBV20-1 to TRBJ2-7; weak D call: TRBD2 (5 bases). The V and J ends lost 3 bases and 5 bases respectively, with 11 bases between them. CDR1 is DFQATT, CDR2 SNEGSKA, per germline (reference sequence). This CDR3 region has 12 residues.

This clonotype was counted ten times or more. The rearrangement links TRBV4-3 to TRBJ2-5; no reliable D call. This CDR3 region has 14 residues. Germline CDR1 is LGHNA and CDR2 is YSLEER. V gave up 2 bases and J gave up 5 bases, with 12 bases separating them. CDR3 residues: CASSQLLVGETQYF. The DNA of the CDR3 is TGCGCCAGCAGCCAACTGCTAGTGGGGGAGACCCAGTACTTC.

This clonotype has ten or more counts. CDR3 amino acids: CASSQEWGVIQYEQYF. In DNA, the CDR3 is TGCGCCAGCAGCCAAGAGTGGGGGGTCATCCAATACGAGCAGTACTTC. This sequence joins TRBV4-1 and TRBJ2-7, with a weak D call TRBD2 (6 bases). Trimming stripped 0 bases from V and 4 bases from J, with 16 bases between. CDR3 length: 16 residues. Looked up from germline, CDR1 is MGHRA and CDR2 is YSYEKL.

This clonotype was counted at least ten times. The V gene is TRBV12-3 or TRBV12-4, the J gene TRBJ2-4; D is undetermined. This CDR3 comprises 14 residues. V lost 2 bases to trimming and J lost 0 bases, with 5 bases between them. This CDR3 is CASSLLLAKNIQYF. The CDR3 DNA reads as TGTGCCAGCAGTTTATTGTTAGCCAAAAACATTCAGTACTTC.

In the case of this clonotype: It is likely a read error, because the conserved phenylalanine at the end of the CDR3 is missing. The V call is TRBV6-2 or TRBV6-3, the J call TRBJ2-4; D possibly corresponds to TRBD1 (5 bases). The CDR3 totals 14 residues. Trimming removed 8 bases from V and 1 base from J, with 12 bases in between. Germline V lookup: CDR1 MNHEY, CDR2 SVGEGT. The CDR3 loop reads CASGQGAAKNIQYS. For the CDR3, the DNA is TGTGCCAGCGGGCAGGGCGCGGCCAAAAACATTCAGTACTCC.